Reported below is one T cell receptor beta chain. Losses at the gene ends were 5 bases for V and 13 bases for J; bases not matched to a gene: 6. Germline loops: CDR1 SGHVS, CDR2 FQNEAQ. This CDR3 region has 13 residues. The data belong to a study of PD-L1 blockade in urothelial cancer. Time point in this sample: pretreatment peripheral blood. Sampling of each patient yielded between 1 and 8 specimens, collected pretreatment and on-treatment. Assay: immunoSEQ multiplex PCR; the TCRdb copy retains only in-frame clones and omits some. Of roughly 43,000 clones in the sample, 80% were seen once. The sample was PBMCs, taken around atezolizumab (anti-PD-L1) treatment. The receptor's source is a man in his 60s with urothelial cancer. This sequence joins TRBV7-8 and TRBJ2-1; 12 bases line up with TRBD2. CDR3 sequence: CASSGGLAGSQFF. The CDR3 nucleotides are TGTGCCAGCAGCGGCGGACTAGCGGGATCTCAGTTCTTC.